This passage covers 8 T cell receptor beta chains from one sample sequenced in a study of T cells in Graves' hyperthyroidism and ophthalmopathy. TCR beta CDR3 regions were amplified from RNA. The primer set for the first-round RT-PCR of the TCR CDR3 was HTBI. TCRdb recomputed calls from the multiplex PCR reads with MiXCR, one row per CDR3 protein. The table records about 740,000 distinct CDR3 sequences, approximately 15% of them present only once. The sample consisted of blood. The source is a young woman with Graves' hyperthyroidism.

The chain's CDR3 is CASSESRHRGRSPLHF. The CDR3 DNA is TGTGCCAGCAGTGAATCCCGCCACAGGGGTAGATCACCCCTCCACTTT. The chain has TRBV6-1 and TRBJ1-6, with 7 bases aligning to TRBD1. The CDR3 extends over 16 amino acids. CDR1 is MNHNS and CDR2 is SASEGT in the germline V gene. The V and J ends lost 2 bases and 10 bases, in that order; junction bases with no gene match: 11.

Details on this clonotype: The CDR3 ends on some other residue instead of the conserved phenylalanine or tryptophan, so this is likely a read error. CDR3 bases: TGTGCCACCAGCAGAGCTGGGGTAAACTCCTACGAGCAGTACCTC. Amino acid sequence: CATSRAGVNSYEQYL. This chain joins TRBV15 and TRBJ2-7; no definite D call. V gave up 1 base and J gave up 0 bases, with 10 bases separating them. This CDR3 has 15 residues. Germline CDR1 and CDR2: LNHNV and YYDKDF (reference sequence).

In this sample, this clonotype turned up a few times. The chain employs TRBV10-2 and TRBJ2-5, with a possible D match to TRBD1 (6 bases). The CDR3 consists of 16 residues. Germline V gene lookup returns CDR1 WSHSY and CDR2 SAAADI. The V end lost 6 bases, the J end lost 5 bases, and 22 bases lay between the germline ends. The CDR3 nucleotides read TGCGCCAGCAGGTACACCGGGACAAGGGTCGGGGAGACCCAGTACTTC. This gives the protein CASRYTGTRVGETQYF.

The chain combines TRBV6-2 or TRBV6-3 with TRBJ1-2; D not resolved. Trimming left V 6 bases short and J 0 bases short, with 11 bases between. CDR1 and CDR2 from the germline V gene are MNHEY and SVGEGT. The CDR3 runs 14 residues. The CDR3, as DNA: TGTGCCAGCAGCCGAGTCCTGTCTAACTATGGCTACACCTTC. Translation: CASSRVLSNYGYTF.

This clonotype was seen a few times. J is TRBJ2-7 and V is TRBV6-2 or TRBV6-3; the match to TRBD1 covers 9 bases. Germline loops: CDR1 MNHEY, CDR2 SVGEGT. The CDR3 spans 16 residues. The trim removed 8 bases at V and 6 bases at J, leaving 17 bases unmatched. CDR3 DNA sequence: TGTGCCAGCCGGCCGTCGTACCCGGGACAGGGTTCCGAGCAGTACTTC. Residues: CASRPSYPGQGSEQYF.

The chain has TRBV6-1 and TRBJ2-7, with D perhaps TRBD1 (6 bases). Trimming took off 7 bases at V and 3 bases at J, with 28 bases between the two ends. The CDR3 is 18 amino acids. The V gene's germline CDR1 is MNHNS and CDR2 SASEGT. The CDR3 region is CASMQRKIQGLWNYEQYF. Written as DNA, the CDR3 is TGTGCCAGCATGCAAAGGAAAATACAGGGTTTATGGAACTACGAGCAGTACTTC.

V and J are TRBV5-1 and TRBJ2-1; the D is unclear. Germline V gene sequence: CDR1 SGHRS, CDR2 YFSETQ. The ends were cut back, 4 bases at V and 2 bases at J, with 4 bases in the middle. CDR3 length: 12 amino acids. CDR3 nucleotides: TGCGCCAGCAGCATCACCTACAATGAGCAGTTCTTC. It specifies CASSITYNEQFF.

The CDR3 is CSARRGPGQGRRSPLHF. Written as DNA, the CDR3 is TGCAGTGCTAGACGGGGTCCGGGACAGGGTCGTAGATCACCCCTCCACTTT. This chain joins TRBV20-1 and TRBJ1-6, with 9 bases identical to TRBD1. The CDR3 is 17 residues long. V gave up 2 bases and J gave up 10 bases; unmatched junction bases: 15. Germline loops: CDR1 DFQATT, CDR2 SNEGSKA (reference sequence).